Included here is one T cell receptor beta chain sequence, with context. The sample comes from a study of blood T cell repertoires in COVID-19. Study details: COVID-19 samples, acute and convalescent, were from the United States, Italy and Spain. Sample material is recorded as cDNA or gDNA derived from T cells, B-cell-depleted T cells, or PBMCs.

Deletions cut 2 bases from V and 5 bases from J, with 13 bases between. The CDR3 covers 14 residues. The germline V gene has CDR1 MNHEY and CDR2 SVGAGI. Original handling: Scientists estimated how many nucleated cells there were by amplifying reference gene primers. The assay was immunoSEQ multiplex PCR, and TCRdb's table has in-frame clones only and misses some. The D gene and trimming were derived from the DNA, and the V and J assignments and clone size from that table. The sample shows more than 110,000 clones, about 86% of them seen only once. This TCR was recovered from a human donor in a cohort sampled during active COVID-19. The specimen was peripheral blood. V usage is TRBV6-5 and J usage is TRBJ2-7; perhaps TRBD1 as D (5 bases). In DNA form, the CDR3 reads TGTGCCAGCAGTTACAGGGGTCCCACGAACGAGCAGTACTTC. Protein sequence: CASSYRGPTNEQYF.